Presented here are 14 T cell receptor beta chains from one specimen sequenced in a study of quantifying T cell responses using KT2 cells. Study information: cDNA was made from DNase-treated RNA using alpha and beta constant primers.

The cDNA 3' end received a ligated oligonucleotide with a UMI. The first PCR ran roughly 4 cycles with an equimolar RC1.1 and RC1.2 beta primer mix. Using its own MiXCR run on the UMI-ligation and nested PCR reads, TCRdb lists one record per CDR3 protein. The data show around 50,000 distinct CDR3 sequences, 11% seen once. Sequencing was performed on PBMCs spiked with cells of the T cell clone KT2. The receptors shown here come from a human donor.

This clonotype was seen more than once but under ten times. The CDR3 here is CASSPSPGTPSNTGELFF. The CDR3 coding sequence is TGTGCCAGCAGCCCCTCCCCGGGGACACCTTCGAACACCGGGGAGCTGTTTTTT. The rearrangement links TRBV5-4 to TRBJ2-2, with D perhaps matching TRBD1 (6 bases). The germline V gene has CDR1 SGHNT and CDR2 YYREEE (reference sequence). V was pared by 4 bases and J by 0 bases, with 19 bases between. The CDR3 runs 18 residues.

This chain links TRBV6-5 with TRBJ2-1; D may be TRBD1 or TRBD2 (5 bases each). The CDR3 is made up of 11 amino acids. V was shortened by 6 bases and J by 10 bases, with 10 bases between the two germline ends. Germline assignment: CDR1 MNHEY and CDR2 SVGAGI. This CDR3 is CASSRGTEQFF. As DNA, the CDR3 is TGTGCCAGCAGCCGAGGGACCGAGCAGTTCTTC.

This clonotype has ten or more counts. The chain joins TRBV4-2 to TRBJ2-7; unclear D gene. Trimming stripped 1 base from V and 4 bases from J, with 14 bases between. The germline CDR1 and CDR2 sequences are LGHNA and YNFKEQ. The CDR3 has 15 amino acids. CDR3 nucleotide sequence: TGTGCCAGCAGCCAAGTGGATAGAGACCTTTACGAGCAGTACTTC. It translates to CASSQVDRDLYEQYF.

There are a few counts of this clonotype. The rearrangement joins TRBV12-3 or TRBV12-4 to TRBJ2-7; D is ambiguous. The germline V and J ends were trimmed by 6 bases and 0 bases, with 15 bases remaining between them. The CDR3 has 15 residues. This CDR3 reads CASRVSPRSSYEQYF. The CDR3 nucleotides are TGTGCCAGCAGGGTATCGCCCCGGAGCTCCTACGAGCAGTACTTC.

The chain recombines TRBV3-1 with TRBJ1-6; weak D call: TRBD1 (6 bases). V dropped 0 bases and J dropped 9 bases, with 15 bases sitting between them. The germline V gene encodes CDR1 LGHDT and CDR2 YNNKEL (reference sequence). The CDR3 extends over 16 amino acids. The CDR3: CASSQEGAYLGSPLHF. CDR3 nucleotides: TGTGCCAGCAGCCAAGAGGGGGCCTATTTAGGTTCACCCCTCCACTTT.

This clonotype was counted a few times. This CDR3 reads CSAKDVYGYTF. The CDR3 DNA sequence: TGCAGTGCCAAGGACGTCTATGGCTACACCTTC. This chain uses TRBV20-1 with TRBJ1-2; unclear D gene. The CDR3 runs 11 residues. V lost 6 bases, J lost 4 bases, and 9 bases lay in between. In germline, CDR1 is DFQATT, CDR2 SNEGSKA (reference sequence).

This clonotype was seen only a few times. The chain is built from TRBV20-1 and TRBJ2-1; 7 bases align to TRBD2. Trimming removed 3 bases from V and 7 bases from J; junction bases left unmatched: 12. This CDR3 is 15 amino acids long. Germline V lookup: CDR1 DFQATT, CDR2 SNEGSKA (reference sequence). The CDR3 bases are TGCAGTGCTAGGGTCTTCGGCGGGAGACGGAATGAGCAGTTCTTC. Its translation is CSARVFGGRRNEQFF.

This clonotype was counted a few times. This chain uses TRBV4-3 with TRBJ2-3, with D possibly matching TRBD2 (6 bases). V shed 2 bases and J shed 6 bases, with 12 bases lying between them. The germline V gene encodes CDR1 LGHNA and CDR2 YSLEER. The CDR3 contains 14 residues. The CDR3 bases are TGCGCCAGCAGCCAAACGGGAGTTCAGGATACGCAGTATTTT. It specifies CASSQTGVQDTQYF.

In its sample, this clonotype was seen a few times. The chain uses TRBV4-1 and TRBJ2-5; no definite D call. Per germline, CDR1 MGHRA and CDR2 YSYEKL. Trimming took 2 bases from V and 0 from J, leaving 4 bases between them. The CDR3 totals 13 residues. CDR3 amino acids: CASSQPHQETQYF. The CDR3 bases are TGCGCCAGCAGCCAACCACACCAAGAGACCCAGTACTTC.

This clonotype was recorded many times. The chain is built from TRBV3-1 and TRBJ2-7, with 7 bases that match TRBD1. The length of the CDR3 is 13 residues. Germline CDR1 and CDR2: LGHDT and YNNKEL (reference sequence). Germline trimming cut 4 bases from V and 2 bases from J; bases unmatched to any gene: 2. In nucleotides, the CDR3 is TGTGCCAGCAGCCCAGGGACAGCCTACGAGCAGTACTTC. Its protein product is CASSPGTAYEQYF.

This clonotype came up a few times. The chain employs TRBV2 and TRBJ2-3; TRBD1 or TRBD2 may be the D gene (5 bases each). The V gene lost 5 bases and the J gene lost 0 bases, with 21 bases spanning the gap. The CDR3 runs to 18 residues. Germline V gene data show CDR1 as SNHLY and CDR2 as FYNNEI. The DNA of the CDR3 is TGTGCCAGCAGTATGACCGGGGCAGTTAGAAAAAGCACAGATACGCAGTATTTT. This encodes CASSMTGAVRKSTDTQYF.

This clonotype has a count of ten or more. The rearrangement links TRBV5-1 to TRBJ2-3, with 7 bases aligning to TRBD2. V was pared by 4 bases and J by 4 bases, with 6 bases of the junction left unmatched. The CDR3 sequence is 14 residues long. Germline CDR1 reads SGHRS; CDR2 reads YFSETQ. As DNA, the CDR3 is TGCGCCAGCAGCCGGTCGGGGGGAGCAGATACGCAGTATTTT. Translation gives CASSRSGGADTQYF.

This clonotype was picked up a small number of times. The chain combines TRBV7-9 with TRBJ2-5, with 8 bases fitting TRBD2. The CDR3 is 13 amino acids. V lost 5 bases to trimming and J lost 7 bases; unmatched junction nucleotides: 6. The V gene's germline CDR1 is SEHNR and CDR2 FQNEAQ (reference sequence). The CDR3 reads CASSADSGVTQYF. The CDR3, as DNA: TGTGCCAGCAGCGCGGATAGCGGGGTGACCCAGTACTTC.

This clonotype was seen ten or more times. The rearrangement uses TRBV20-1 and TRBJ1-2, with 9 bases fitting TRBD1. Germline V gene lookup returns CDR1 DFQATT and CDR2 SNEGSKA (reference sequence). The CDR3 extends over 12 amino acids. J gave up 7 bases and V 5 bases, and 5 bases lay outside the gene matches. The CDR3 DNA reads as TGCAGTGCTCTTTCGACAGGGGGTGGCTACACCTTC. Translation: CSALSTGGGYTF.